A selection of T cell receptor beta chains follows, all from one sample in a study of cytomegalovirus exposure and HLA in healthy donors. Using immunoSEQ multiplex PCR, the repertoire was profiled, and TCRdb retains in-frame clones only, with some absent. The sample lists over 70,000 clones; 90% to 95% were seen once. The sample taken for sequencing was PBMCs. These receptors were collected from a woman aged 18 to 35 in good health and CMV-seronegative. Both conserved end residues are part of each CDR3. A D gene is named only where the DNA matches it firmly. The size field is filled for only some rows; it gives once, few, many or a size class.

V gene,clone size,J gene,D gene,CDR3 protein,CDR3 DNA
TRBV19,-,TRBJ2-7,-,CASSIPPQEQYF,TGTGCCAGTAGTATCCCCCCTCAGGAGCAGTACTTC
TRBV5-1,-,TRBJ2-3,TRBD2,CASSLWGGGPSTDTQYF,TGCGCCAGCAGCTTGTGGGGCGGGGGGCCTTCCACAGATACGCAGTATTTT
TRBV9,-,TRBJ1-3,TRBD1,CASSSDRGNTIYF,TGTGCCAGCAGCTCGGACAGGGGAAACACCATATATTTT
TRBV5-1,-,TRBJ2-7,TRBD1,CASSQVTGTGGIYEQYF,TGCGCCAGCAGCCAAGTAACCGGGACAGGGGGTATCTACGAGCAGTACTTC
TRBV28,-,TRBJ2-2,-,CASGIETGPNTGELFF,TGTGCCAGCGGGATAGAGACAGGACCAAACACCGGGGAGCTGTTTTTT
TRBV7-2,once,TRBJ1-5,-,CASSTNLRGPQHF,TGTGCCAGCAGCACAAACCTTAGGGGGCCCCAGCATTTT
TRBV19,-,TRBJ1-2,-,CPYTAKANYGYTF,TGTCCTTATACAGCCAAGGCTAACTATGGCTACACCTTC
TRBV7-8,-,TRBJ1-6,-,CASSLEGAGPNSPLHF,TGTGCCAGCAGCTTAGAAGGAGCAGGGCCAAATTCACCCCTCCACTTT
TRBV15,-,TRBJ2-1,-,CATSRDGASSYNEQFF,TGTGCCACCAGCAGAGATGGGGCTAGTTCCTACAATGAGCAGTTCTTC
TRBV6-1,-,TRBJ1-1,-,CAGGEDQNTEAFF,TGTGCCGGGGGTGAAGATCAGAACACTGAAGCTTTCTTT
TRBV7-2,-,TRBJ2-7,TRBD2,CASSLEGLAGVEQYF,TGTGCCAGCAGCTTAGAAGGACTAGCGGGGGTCGAGCAGTACTTC
TRBV18,-,TRBJ1-1,-,CASSFSRANTEAFF,TGTGCCAGCTCATTCTCCAGGGCGAACACTGAAGCTTTCTTT
TRBV7-2,-,TRBJ1-2,-,CASSFRDYKLTF,TGTGCCAGCAGCTTCAGGGATTACAAACTAACCTTC
TRBV7-2,-,TRBJ1-1,TRBD1,CASSTTGTANTEAFF,TGTGCCAGCAGTACTACCGGGACAGCGAACACTGAAGCTTTCTTT
TRBV5-3,-,TRBJ2-7,TRBD1,CARSQQNGTGGLIDSYEQYF,TGTGCCAGAAGCCAACAGAACGGGACAGGGGGCCTAATAGACTCCTACGAGCAGTACTTC
TRBV18,-,TRBJ2-2,TRBD2,CASSPLFVLAGVRIAGELFF,TGTGCCAGCTCACCACTGTTTGTACTAGCGGGGGTCAGGATCGCCGGGGAGCTGTTTTTT
TRBV5-1,-,TRBJ2-7,-,CASSLARRQSDYEQYF,TGCGCCAGCAGCTTGGCCCGCAGACAATCGGACTACGAGCAGTACTTC
TRBV19,-,TRBJ1-5,-,CASSMAVPLPQHF,TGTGCCAGTAGTATGGCCGTCCCCCTGCCCCAGCATTTT
TRBV19,-,TRBJ2-3,TRBD2,CASSKGLNTDTQYF,TGTGCCAGTAGTAAGGGACTAAACACAGATACGCAGTATTTT
TRBV7-4,-,TRBJ2-5,TRBD2,CASSRRGLAGGPRETQYF,TGTGCCAGCAGCCGAAGGGGACTAGCGGGGGGGCCCCGGGAGACCCAGTACTTC
TRBV5-4,-,TRBJ2-5,TRBD1,CASSSHRGEETQYF,TGTGCCAGCAGCTCCCACAGGGGAGAAGAGACCCAGTACTTC
TRBV18,-,TRBJ1-4,-,CATTPGAATNEKLFF,TGTGCCACCACACCTGGGGCTGCAACTAATGAAAAACTGTTTTTT